This TCR beta chain was captured in a study of blood T cell repertoires in COVID-19. V dropped 6 bases and J dropped 2 bases, with 14 bases sitting between them. The CDR3 loop spans 16 amino acids. In germline, CDR1 is MNHEY, CDR2 SMNVEV (reference sequence). Profiled with immunoSEQ multiplex PCR; TCRdb holds only in-frame clones, not every one. This table holds hundreds of thousands of clones, roughly 85% found once. This sequence originates from a man aged 50-60 years with active or convalescent COVID-19. The specimen was peripheral blood. The chain uses TRBV27 and TRBJ2-6, with D possibly matching TRBD1 (5 bases). DNA for the CDR3: TGTGCCAGCAGATCCCCAGGGATCCCTGGGGCCAACGTCCTGACTTTC. It is translated as CASRSPGIPGANVLTF.